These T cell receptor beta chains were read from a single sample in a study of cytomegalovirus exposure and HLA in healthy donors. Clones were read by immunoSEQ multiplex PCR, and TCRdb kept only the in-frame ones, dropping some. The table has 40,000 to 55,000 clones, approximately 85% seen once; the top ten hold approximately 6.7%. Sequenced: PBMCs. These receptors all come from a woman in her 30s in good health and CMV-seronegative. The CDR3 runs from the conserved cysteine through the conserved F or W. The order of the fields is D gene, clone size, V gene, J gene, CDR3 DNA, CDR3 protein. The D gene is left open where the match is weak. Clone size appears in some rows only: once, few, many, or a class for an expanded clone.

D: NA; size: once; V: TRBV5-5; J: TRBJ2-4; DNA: TGTGCCAGCAGCTTATCGTCCCCCCTACGGGGGAAAAACATTCAGTACTTC; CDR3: CASSLSSPLRGKNIQYF
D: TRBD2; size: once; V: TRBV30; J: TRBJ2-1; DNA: TGTGCCTGGACTAGCGGGAGCTACAATGAGCAGTTCTTC; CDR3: CAWTSGSYNEQFF
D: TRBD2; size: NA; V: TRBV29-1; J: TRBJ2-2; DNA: TGCAGCGTTGGGGGGACTACCCAGACCGGGGAGCTGTTTTTT; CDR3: CSVGGTTQTGELFF
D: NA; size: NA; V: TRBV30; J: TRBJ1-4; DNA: TGTGCCTGGAGTGCCCCAGGGTTGGGTAATAAACTGTTTTTT; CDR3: CAWSAPGLGNKLFF
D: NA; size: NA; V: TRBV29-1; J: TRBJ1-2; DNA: TGCAGCGTTGAATGGCCGGTCGGGGGCTACACCTTC; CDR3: CSVEWPVGGYTF
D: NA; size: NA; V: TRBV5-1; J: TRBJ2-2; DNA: TGCGCCAGCAGCTTGGGCAGGGGAAACACCGGGGAGCTGTTTTTT; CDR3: CASSLGRGNTGELFF
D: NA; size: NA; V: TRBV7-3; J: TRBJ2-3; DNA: TGTGCCAGCAGCTTAGCGACGGGTATGAATACGCAGTATTTT; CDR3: CASSLATGMNTQYF
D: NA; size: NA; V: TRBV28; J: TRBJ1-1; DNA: TGTGCCAGCTCCGCCCCAGGGAGGGGGGACACTGAAGCTTTCTTT; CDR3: CASSAPGRGDTEAFF
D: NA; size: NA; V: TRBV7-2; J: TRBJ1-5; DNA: TGTGCCAGCAGCTTAGCGCTGGAGGGTGGACAGCCCCAGCATTTT; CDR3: CASSLALEGGQPQHF
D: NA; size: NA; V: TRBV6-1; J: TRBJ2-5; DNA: TGTGCCAGCAGTGTTGGAATGTCTTGGGGAGCAGGAGAGACCCAGTACTTC; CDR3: CASSVGMSWGAGETQYF
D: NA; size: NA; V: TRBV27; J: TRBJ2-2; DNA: TGTGCCAGCAGTTTCGGAAGGGGGACCGGGGAGCTGTTTTTT; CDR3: CASSFGRGTGELFF
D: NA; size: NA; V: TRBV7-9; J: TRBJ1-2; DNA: TGTGCCAGCAGCTTAGCGGGGAGGAGCGAAGGGGGCTACACCTTC; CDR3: CASSLAGRSEGGYTF
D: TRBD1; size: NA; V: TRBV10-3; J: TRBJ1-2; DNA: TGTGCCATCAGTGAGTCGGGACAGGGGACGGGCTACACCTTC; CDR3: CAISESGQGTGYTF
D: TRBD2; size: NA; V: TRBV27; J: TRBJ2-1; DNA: TGTGCCAGCAGCCTCCCGGGACTAGCGGGAGGTAGTGAGCAGTTCTTC; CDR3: CASSLPGLAGGSEQFF
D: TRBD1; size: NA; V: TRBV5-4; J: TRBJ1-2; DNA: TGTGCCACCCGGACAGGGTACACTAACTATGGCTACACCTTC; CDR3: CATRTGYTNYGYTF
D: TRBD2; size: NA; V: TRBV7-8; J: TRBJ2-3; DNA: TGTGCCAGCAGCTTAAGTATAGCGGGAGGAGAGGATACGCAGTATTTT; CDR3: CASSLSIAGGEDTQYF
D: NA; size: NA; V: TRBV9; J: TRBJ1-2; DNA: TGTGCCAGCAGCGTTGCGGGCTATGGCTACACCTTC; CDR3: CASSVAGYGYTF
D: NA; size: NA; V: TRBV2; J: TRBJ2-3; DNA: TGTGCCAGCAGTGAAGCCGGAGGGATCGGCACAGATACGCAGTATTTT; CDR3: CASSEAGGIGTDTQYF
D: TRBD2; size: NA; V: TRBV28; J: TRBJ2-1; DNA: TGTGCCAGCAGCGCGAGCGGGGACGGACGGGAGCAGTTCTTC; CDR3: CASSASGDGREQFF
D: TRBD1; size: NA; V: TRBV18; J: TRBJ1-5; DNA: TGTGCCAGCTCACCGTCCACAGGGGGTAATCAGCCCCAGCATTTT; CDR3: CASSPSTGGNQPQHF
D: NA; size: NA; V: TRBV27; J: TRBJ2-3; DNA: TGTGCCAGCAGTTTAATTTCCAACACAGATACGCAGTATTTT; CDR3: CASSLISNTDTQYF
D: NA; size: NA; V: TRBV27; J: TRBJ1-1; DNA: TGTGCCAGCAGCCCGGGGATGTACACTGAAGCTTTCTTT; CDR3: CASSPGMYTEAFF
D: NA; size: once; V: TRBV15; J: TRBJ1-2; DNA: TGTGCCACCAGCAGAGGTGGGGCATCAACTATGAGCTACACCTTC; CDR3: CATSRGGASTMSYTF
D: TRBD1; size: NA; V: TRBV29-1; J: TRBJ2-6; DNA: TGCAGCGTTCGGGGACAGGGAATAGGGGCCAACGTCCTGACTTTC; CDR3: CSVRGQGIGANVLTF
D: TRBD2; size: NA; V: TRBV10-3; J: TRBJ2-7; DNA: TGTGCCATCACCCCAGGCGGGAGAGGTTACGAGCAGTACTTC; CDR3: CAITPGGRGYEQYF
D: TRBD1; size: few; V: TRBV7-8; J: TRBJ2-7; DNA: TGTGCCAGCAGCTTCCCACAGGGGGCTGAGGGAGGGCGGTCCTACGAGCAGTACTTC; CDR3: CASSFPQGAEGGRSYEQYF
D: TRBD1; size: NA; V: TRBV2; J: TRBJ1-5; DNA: TGTGCCAGCAGAGGGACAGGGGGCACAAATCAGCCCCAGCATTTT; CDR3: CASRGTGGTNQPQHF
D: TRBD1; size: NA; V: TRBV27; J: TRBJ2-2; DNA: TGTGCCAGCAGGGGACAGGGGACCGGGGAGCTGTTTTTT; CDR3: CASRGQGTGELFF
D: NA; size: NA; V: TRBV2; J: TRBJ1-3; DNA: TGTGCCAGCAGTTCACAGGGCTCTGGAAACACCATATATTTT; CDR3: CASSSQGSGNTIYF
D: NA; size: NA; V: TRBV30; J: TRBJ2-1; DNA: TGTGCCTGGAAATCCTCCGGGACAAAAGTGAATGAGCAGTTCTTC; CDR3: CAWKSSGTKVNEQFF
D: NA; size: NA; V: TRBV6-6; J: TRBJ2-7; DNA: TGTGCCAGCAGTAGAGGCGAGCAGTACTTC; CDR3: CASSRGEQYF
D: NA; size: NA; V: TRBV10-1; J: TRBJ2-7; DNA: TGCGCCAGCTCGCGGGGCCAAAGCTCCTACGAGCAGTACTTC; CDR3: CASSRGQSSYEQYF
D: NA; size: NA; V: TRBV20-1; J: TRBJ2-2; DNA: TGCAGTGCTACAGGGGCCGGGGAGCTGTTTTTT; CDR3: CSATGAGELFF
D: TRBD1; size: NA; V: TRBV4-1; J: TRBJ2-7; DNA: TGCGCCAGCAGCCAAGACCGGGGACAGGGGGCGTACGAGCAGTACTTC; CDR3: CASSQDRGQGAYEQYF
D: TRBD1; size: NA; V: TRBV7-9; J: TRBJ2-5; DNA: TGTGCCAGCATTCCCCGGGACAGGGGGCTGAAAGAGACCCAGTACTTC; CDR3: CASIPRDRGLKETQYF
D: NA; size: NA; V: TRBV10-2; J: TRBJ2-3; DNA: TGCGCCAGCAAGGTAGCACACGGCACAGATACGCAGTATTTT; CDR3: CASKVAHGTDTQYF
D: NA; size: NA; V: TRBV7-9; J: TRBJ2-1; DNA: TGTGCCAGCAGCGACCGGGACAATGAGCAGTTCTTC; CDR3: CASSDRDNEQFF
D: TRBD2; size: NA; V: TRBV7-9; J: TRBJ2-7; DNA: TGTGCCAGCAGCTTCCTTAGCGGGAGGGCCGGGGACTACGAGCAGTACTTC; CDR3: CASSFLSGRAGDYEQYF
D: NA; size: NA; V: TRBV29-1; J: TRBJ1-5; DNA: TGCAGCGTTGGAGAAGGTCGGGGAGTGGGCAATCAGCCCCAGCATTTT; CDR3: CSVGEGRGVGNQPQHF
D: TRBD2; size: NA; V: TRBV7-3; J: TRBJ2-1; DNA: TGTGCCAGCAGCTTATCACCACTAGCGGGACGGAATGAGCAGTTCTTC; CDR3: CASSLSPLAGRNEQFF
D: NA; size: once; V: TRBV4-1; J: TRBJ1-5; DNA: TGCGCCAGCAGCCAAGGGTCTGGAGGTGGACAGCCCCAGCATTTT; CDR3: CASSQGSGGGQPQHF
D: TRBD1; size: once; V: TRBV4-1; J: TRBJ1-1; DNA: TGCGCCAGCAGCCAACGTGAAGGGGGCGGCTTGGACACTGAAGCTTTCTTT; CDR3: CASSQREGGGLDTEAFF
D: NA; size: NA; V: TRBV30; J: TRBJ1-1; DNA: TGTGCCGGAATTACGGGGAACACTGAAGCTTTCTTT; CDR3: CAGITGNTEAFF
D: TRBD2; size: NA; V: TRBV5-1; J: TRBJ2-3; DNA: TGCGCCAGCAGCTTAGGCGGGAGGTCCGATACGCAGTATTTT; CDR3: CASSLGGRSDTQYF
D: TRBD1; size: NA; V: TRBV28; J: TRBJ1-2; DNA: TGTGCCAGCAGGAGGACAGGGGGTGGCTACACCTTC; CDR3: CASRRTGGGYTF
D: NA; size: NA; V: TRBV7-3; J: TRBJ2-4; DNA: TGTGCCAGCAGCTTAGGGAGCATTCAGTACTTC; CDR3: CASSLGSIQYF